This TCR beta chain is drawn from a study of cytomegalovirus exposure and HLA in healthy donors. Overall study findings and caveats: Later analysis revealed greater clonal expansion in HLA-associated TCR beta chains than in equally common others. An Asian-associated ancestry cluster reportedly showed fewer N-insertions than the roughly 700-donor mean in a later analysis. Reports described diagnosis of cytomegalovirus status by the classifier as highly specific and sensitive.

With 60 Vbeta and 13 Jbeta primers, the PCR was carried out. Assay used: immunoSEQ multiplex PCR; TCRdb lists only in-frame clones, some missing. The sample holds 150,000 or so clones, about 80% seen once. J was trimmed by 1 base and V by 8 bases; bases with no gene match: 6. The CDR3 is made up of 15 amino acids. Germline V lookup: CDR1 SNHLY, CDR2 FYNNEI. A remark on this clone: Its antigen is not identified.

The sample taken for sequencing was PBMCs. The genes are TRBV2 and TRBJ2-1; 9 bases are a match to TRBD2. The TCR comes from a man in his thirties or forties in good health and CMV-seropositive. CDR3 region: CASETSGQSYNEQFF. For the CDR3, the DNA is TGTGCCAGCGAAACTAGCGGGCAATCCTACAATGAGCAGTTCTTC.